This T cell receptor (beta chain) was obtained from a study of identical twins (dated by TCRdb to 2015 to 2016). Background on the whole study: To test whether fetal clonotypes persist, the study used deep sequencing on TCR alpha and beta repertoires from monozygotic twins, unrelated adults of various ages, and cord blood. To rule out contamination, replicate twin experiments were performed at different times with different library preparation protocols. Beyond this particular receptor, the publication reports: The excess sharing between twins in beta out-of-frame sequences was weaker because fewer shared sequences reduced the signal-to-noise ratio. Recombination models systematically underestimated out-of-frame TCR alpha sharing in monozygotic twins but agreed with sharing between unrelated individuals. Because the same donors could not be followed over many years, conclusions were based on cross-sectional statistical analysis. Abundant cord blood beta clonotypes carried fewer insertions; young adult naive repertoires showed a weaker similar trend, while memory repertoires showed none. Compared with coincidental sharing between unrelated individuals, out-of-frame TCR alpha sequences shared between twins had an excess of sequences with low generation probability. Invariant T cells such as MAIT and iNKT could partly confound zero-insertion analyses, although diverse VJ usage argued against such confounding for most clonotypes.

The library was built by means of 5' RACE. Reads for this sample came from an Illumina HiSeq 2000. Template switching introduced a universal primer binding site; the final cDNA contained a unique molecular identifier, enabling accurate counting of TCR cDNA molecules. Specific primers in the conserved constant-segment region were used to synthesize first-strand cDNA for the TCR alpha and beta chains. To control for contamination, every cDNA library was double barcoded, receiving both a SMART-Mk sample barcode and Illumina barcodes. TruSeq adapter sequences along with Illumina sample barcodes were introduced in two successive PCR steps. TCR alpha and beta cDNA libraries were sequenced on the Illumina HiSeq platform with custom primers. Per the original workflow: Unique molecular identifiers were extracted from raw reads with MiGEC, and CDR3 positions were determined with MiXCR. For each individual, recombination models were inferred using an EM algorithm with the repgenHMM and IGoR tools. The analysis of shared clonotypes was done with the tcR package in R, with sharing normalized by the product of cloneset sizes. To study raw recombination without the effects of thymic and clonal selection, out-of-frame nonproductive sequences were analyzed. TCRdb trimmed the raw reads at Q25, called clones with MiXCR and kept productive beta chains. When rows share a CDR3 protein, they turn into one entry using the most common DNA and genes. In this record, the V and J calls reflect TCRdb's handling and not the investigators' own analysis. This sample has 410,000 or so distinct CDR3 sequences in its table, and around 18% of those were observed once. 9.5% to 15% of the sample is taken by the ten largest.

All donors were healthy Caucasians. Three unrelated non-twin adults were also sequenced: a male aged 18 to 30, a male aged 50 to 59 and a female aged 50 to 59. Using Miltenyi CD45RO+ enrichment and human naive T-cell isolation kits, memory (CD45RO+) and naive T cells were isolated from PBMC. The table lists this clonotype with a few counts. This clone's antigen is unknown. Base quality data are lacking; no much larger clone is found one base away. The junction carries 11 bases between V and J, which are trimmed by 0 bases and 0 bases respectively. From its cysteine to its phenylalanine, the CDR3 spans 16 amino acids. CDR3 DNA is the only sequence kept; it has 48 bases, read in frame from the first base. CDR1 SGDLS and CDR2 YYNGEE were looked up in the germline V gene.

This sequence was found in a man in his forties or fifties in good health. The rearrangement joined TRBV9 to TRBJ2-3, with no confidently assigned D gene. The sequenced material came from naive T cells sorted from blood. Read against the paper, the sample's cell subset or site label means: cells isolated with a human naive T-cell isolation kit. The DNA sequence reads TGTGCCAGCAGCGTAGATATAACTCCCAGCACAGATACGCAGTATTTT. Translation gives CASSVDITPSTDTQYF.